The sequence of this T cell receptor beta chain was determined in a study of blood T cell repertoires in COVID-19. Background on the study: The United States, Italy and Spain supplied acute and convalescent COVID-19 samples. Sources were T cells, B-cell-depleted T cells, or PBMCs; the material itself was cDNA or gDNA.

In Seattle, patients joined the study during active infection and were tracked longitudinally. Assay used: immunoSEQ multiplex PCR; TCRdb lists only in-frame clones, some missing. In the table there are 450,000 or so clones, 85% to 90% of which are singletons. The CDR3 runs to 12 residues. Trimming took 3 bases from V and 6 from J, leaving 8 bases between them. Germline V gene data show CDR1 as SGHDN and CDR2 as FVKESK. This sequence was found in a man younger than 35 with COVID-19, enrolled during active disease. Source material: peripheral blood. V usage is TRBV14 and J usage is TRBJ1-2; D remains unclear. As DNA, the CDR3 is TGTGCCAGCAGCCAGTTTCGTGATGGCTACACCTTC. This codes for CASSQFRDGYTF.